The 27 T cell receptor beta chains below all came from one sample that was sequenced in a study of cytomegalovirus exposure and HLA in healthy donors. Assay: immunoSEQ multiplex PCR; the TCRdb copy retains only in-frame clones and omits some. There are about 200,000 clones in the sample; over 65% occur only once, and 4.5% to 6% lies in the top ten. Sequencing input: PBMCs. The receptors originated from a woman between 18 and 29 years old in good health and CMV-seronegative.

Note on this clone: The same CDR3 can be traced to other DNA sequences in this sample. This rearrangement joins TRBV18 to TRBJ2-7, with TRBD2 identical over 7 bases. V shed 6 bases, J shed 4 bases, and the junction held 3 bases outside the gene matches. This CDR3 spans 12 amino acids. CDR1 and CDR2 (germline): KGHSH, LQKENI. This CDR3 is CASSPGGYEQYF. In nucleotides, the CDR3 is TGTGCCAGCTCCCCCGGGGGGTACGAGCAGTACTTC.

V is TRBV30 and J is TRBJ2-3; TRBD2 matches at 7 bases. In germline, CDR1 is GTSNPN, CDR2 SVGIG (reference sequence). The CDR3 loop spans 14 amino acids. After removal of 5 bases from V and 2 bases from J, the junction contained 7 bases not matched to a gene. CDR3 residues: CAWGKAGPTDTQYF. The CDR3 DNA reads TGTGCCTGGGGTAAAGCGGGACCCACAGATACGCAGTATTTT.

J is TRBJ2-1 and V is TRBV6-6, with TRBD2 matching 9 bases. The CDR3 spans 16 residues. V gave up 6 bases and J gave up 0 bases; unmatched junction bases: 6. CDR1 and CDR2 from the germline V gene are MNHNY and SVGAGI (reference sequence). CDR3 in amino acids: CASRLAGNRSYNEQFF. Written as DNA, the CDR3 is TGTGCCAGCAGGCTAGCGGGGAACCGCTCCTACAATGAGCAGTTCTTC.

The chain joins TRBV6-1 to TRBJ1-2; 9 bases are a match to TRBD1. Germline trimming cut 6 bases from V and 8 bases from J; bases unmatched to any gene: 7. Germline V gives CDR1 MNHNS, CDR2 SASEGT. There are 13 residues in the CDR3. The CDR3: CASRGTGSFGYTF. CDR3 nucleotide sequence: TGTGCCAGCAGAGGGACAGGGTCCTTCGGCTACACCTTC.

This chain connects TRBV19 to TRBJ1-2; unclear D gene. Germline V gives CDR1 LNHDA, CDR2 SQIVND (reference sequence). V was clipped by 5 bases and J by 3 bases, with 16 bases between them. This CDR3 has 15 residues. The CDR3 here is CASSGGGRGYYGYTF. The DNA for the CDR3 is TGTGCCAGTAGTGGTGGAGGACGGGGATACTATGGCTACACCTTC.

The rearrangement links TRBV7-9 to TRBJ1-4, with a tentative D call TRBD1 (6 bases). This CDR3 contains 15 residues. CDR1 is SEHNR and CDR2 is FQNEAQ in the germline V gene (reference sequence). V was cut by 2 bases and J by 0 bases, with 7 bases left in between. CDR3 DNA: TGTGCCAGCAGCTTACAGGGGCCAACTAATGAAAAACTGTTTTTT. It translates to CASSLQGPTNEKLFF.

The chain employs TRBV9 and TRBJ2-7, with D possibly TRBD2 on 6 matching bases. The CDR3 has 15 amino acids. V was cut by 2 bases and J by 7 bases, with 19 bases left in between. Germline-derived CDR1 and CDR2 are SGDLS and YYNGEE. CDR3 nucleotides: TGTGCCAGCAGCGTCGAAGGGACTGCTACGGGGGAGCAGTACTTC. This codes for CASSVEGTATGEQYF.

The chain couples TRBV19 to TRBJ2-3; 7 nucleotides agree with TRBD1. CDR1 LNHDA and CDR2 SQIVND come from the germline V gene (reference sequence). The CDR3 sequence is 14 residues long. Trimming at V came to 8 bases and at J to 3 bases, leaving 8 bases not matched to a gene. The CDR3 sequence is CASAGTGATDTQYF. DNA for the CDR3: TGTGCCAGTGCGGGTACAGGGGCGACAGATACGCAGTATTTT.

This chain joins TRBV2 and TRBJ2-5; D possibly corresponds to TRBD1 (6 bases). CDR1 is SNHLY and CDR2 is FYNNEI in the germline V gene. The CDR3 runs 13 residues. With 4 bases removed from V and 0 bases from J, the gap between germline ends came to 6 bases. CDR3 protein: CASSGQDQETQYF. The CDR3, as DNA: TGTGCCAGCAGTGGACAGGACCAAGAGACCCAGTACTTC.

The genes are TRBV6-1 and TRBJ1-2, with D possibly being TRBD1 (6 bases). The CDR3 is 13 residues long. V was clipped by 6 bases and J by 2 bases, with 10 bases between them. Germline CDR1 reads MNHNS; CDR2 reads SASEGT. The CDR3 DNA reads TGTGCCAGCAGCGGGGGGACAAACTATGGCTACACCTTC. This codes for CASSGGTNYGYTF.

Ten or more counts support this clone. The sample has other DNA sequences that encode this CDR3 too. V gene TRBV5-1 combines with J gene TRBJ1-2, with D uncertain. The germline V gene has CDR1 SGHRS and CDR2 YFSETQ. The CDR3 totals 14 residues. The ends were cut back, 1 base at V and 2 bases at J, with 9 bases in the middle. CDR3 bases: TGCGCCAGCAGCTTGAGTGGGGAAAACTATGGCTACACCTTC. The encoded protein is CASSLSGENYGYTF.

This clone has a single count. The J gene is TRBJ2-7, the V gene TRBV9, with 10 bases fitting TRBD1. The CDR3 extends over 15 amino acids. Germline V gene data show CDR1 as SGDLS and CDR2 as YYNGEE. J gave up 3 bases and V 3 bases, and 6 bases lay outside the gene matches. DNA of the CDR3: TGTGCCAGCAGCGCCCGGACAGGGGGACGCTACGAGCAGTACTTC. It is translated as CASSARTGGRYEQYF.

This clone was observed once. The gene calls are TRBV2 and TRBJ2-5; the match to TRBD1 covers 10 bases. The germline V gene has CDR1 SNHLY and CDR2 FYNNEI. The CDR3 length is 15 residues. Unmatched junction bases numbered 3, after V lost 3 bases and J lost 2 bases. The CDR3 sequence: CASSEDRGIQETQYF. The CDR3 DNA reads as TGTGCCAGCAGTGAGGACAGGGGGATTCAAGAGACCCAGTACTTC.

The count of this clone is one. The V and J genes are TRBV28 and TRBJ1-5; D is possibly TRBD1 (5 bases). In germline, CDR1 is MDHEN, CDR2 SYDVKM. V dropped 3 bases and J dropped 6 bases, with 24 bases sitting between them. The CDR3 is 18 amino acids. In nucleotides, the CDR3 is TGTGCCAGCAGTTTCAAGTATGCTTGGCCCCCAGGGAGTCAGCCCCAGCATTTT. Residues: CASSFKYAWPPGSQPQHF.

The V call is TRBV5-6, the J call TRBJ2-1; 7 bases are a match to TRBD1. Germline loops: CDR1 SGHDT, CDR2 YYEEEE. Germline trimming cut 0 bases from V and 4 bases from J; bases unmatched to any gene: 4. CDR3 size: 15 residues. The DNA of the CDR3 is TGTGCCAGCAGCTTGGTAGGGGGCGGGTACAATGAGCAGTTCTTC. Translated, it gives CASSLVGGGYNEQFF.

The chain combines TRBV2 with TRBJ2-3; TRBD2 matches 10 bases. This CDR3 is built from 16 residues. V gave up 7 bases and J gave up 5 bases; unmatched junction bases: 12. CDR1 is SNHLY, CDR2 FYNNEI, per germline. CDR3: CASMKLAGLLGDTQYF. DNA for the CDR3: TGTGCCAGCATGAAACTAGCGGGACTACTTGGAGATACGCAGTATTTT.

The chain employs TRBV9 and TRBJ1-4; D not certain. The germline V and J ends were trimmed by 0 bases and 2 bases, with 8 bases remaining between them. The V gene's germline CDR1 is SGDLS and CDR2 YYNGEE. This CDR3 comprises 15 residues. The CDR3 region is CASSVEGSTNEKLFF. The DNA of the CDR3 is TGTGCCAGCAGCGTAGAGGGCTCTACTAATGAAAAACTGTTTTTT.

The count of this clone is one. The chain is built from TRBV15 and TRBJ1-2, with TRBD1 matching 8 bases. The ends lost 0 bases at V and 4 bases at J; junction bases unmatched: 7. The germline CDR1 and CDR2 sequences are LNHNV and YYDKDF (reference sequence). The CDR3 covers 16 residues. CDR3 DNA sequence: TGTGCCACCAGCAGAGATCTTGGAACAGGGGGCTATGGCTACACCTTC. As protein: CATSRDLGTGGYGYTF.

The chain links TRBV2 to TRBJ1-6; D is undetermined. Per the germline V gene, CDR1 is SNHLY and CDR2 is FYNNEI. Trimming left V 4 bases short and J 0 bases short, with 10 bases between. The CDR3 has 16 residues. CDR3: CASSAPENSYNSPLHF. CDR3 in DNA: TGTGCCAGCAGTGCACCCGAAAACTCCTATAATTCACCCCTCCACTTT.

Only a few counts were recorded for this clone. The CDR3 reads CASSYQETQYF. CDR3 coding DNA: TGTGCCAGCAGTTACCAAGAGACCCAGTACTTC. The rearrangement joins TRBV27 to TRBJ2-5; D is ambiguous. V was pared by 4 bases and J by 0 bases, with 0 bases between. Germline V gene lookup returns CDR1 MNHEY and CDR2 SMNVEV (reference sequence). This CDR3 is 11 amino acids long.

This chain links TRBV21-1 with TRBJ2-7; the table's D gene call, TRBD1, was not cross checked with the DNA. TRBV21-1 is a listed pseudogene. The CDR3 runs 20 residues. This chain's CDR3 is CASSKAQQTPEGQGAYEQYF. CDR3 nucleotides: TGTGCCAGCAGCAAAGCCCAGCAGACCCCGGAGGGACAGGGGGCCTACGAGCAGTACTTC.

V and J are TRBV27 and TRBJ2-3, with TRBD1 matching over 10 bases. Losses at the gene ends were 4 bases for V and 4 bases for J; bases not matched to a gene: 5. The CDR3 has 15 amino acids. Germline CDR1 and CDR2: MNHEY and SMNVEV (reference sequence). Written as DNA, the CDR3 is TGTGCCAGCAGTTCCCTTGACAGGGGGCCAGATACGCAGTATTTT. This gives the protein CASSSLDRGPDTQYF.

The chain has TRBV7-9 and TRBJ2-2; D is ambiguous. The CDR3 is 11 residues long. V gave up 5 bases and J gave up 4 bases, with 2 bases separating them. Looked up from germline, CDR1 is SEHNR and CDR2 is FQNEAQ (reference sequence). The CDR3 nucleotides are TGTGCCAGCAGCCGCACCGGGGAGCTGTTTTTT. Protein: CASSRTGELFF.

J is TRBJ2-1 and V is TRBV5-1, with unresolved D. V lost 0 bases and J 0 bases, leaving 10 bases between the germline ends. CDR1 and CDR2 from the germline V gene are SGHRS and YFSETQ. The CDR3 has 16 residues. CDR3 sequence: CASSLDPSISYNEQFF. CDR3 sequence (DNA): TGCGCCAGCAGCTTGGACCCCAGCATCTCCTACAATGAGCAGTTCTTC.

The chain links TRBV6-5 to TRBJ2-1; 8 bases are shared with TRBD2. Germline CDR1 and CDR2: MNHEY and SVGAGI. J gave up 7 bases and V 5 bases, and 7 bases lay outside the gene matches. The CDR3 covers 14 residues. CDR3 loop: CASSPGLARNEQFF. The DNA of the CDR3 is TGTGCCAGCAGTCCAGGACTAGCCAGAAATGAGCAGTTCTTC.

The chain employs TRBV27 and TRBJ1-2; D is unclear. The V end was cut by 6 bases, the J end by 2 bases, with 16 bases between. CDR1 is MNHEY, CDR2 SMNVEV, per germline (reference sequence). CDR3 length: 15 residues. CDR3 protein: CASSLGRLSNYGYTF. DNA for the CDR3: TGTGCCAGCAGCCTGGGGAGACTGTCCAACTATGGCTACACCTTC.

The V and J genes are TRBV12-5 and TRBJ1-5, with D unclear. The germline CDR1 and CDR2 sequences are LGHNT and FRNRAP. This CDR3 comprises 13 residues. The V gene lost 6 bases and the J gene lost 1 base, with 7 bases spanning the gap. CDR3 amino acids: CASGLYSNQPQHF. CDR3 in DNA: TGTGCTAGTGGCCTTTACAGCAATCAGCCCCAGCATTTT.